A single sample gave rise to the 2 T cell receptor beta chains below, sequenced in a study of beta chain features in type 1 diabetes (dated by TCRdb to about 2018). Library creation used the immunoSEQ multiplex PCR assay. The entire amount of isolated RNA was reverse transcribed using the High Capacity cDNA Reverse Transcription Kit, so the sequenced TCRB transcripts were expressed ones. TCRdb limited this immuneACCESS table to in-frame rearrangements with V and J called. A share of clones is missing; checked studies link under half to unresolved V genes, and the rest is unexplained. The sample table shows 600,000 to 650,000 clones, and around 16% are seen once. More than 0.08% of the sample lies in the top ten. The sequencing sample was made of naive CD4+ T cells from blood. The sample's cell subset or site label is to be understood as: true naive CD4+ T cells. These receptors originate from a man between 18 and 29 years old in good health.

The chain has TRBV4-3 and TRBJ1-1, with D possibly TRBD1 on 5 matching bases. Trimming removed 4 bases from V and 0 bases from J, with 9 bases in between. Germline lookup yields CDR1 LGHNA and CDR2 YSLEER. CDR3 length equals 14 residues. CDR3 bases: TGCGCCAGCAGCCTAACGGGGGTGAACACTGAAGCTTTCTTT. Translation gives CASSLTGVNTEAFF.

This sequence joins TRBV7-3 and TRBJ2-2; D uncertain. The germline gives CDR1 SGHTA, CDR2 FQGTGA. V dropped 5 bases and J dropped 1 base, with 11 bases sitting between them. The CDR3 covers 15 residues. CDR3 sequence: CASSPGAQNTGELFF. The CDR3 DNA is TGTGCCAGCAGCCCCGGAGCCCAGAACACCGGGGAGCTGTTTTTT.